A single sample gave rise to the 23 T cell receptor beta chains below, sequenced in a study of shared clonotypes between healthy human individuals. The data were produced by immunoSEQ multiplex PCR, yet TCRdb's version contains in-frame clones alone and is incomplete. The data contain some 2,000,000 clones, almost 96% of them singletons. Sequenced sample: naive CD4+ T cells sorted from blood. Subset reported: CD45RA+ positively selected. The receptor source for this set is a man younger than 35 in good health.

The CDR3 loop reads CASSYDSGRIIDTQYF. Written as DNA, the CDR3 is TGTGCCAGCAGTTATGATAGCGGGAGGATTATAGATACGCAGTATTTT. The chain carries TRBV6-6 and TRBJ2-3; 10 bases are a match to TRBD2. The CDR3 is 16 residues long. The trim removed 3 bases at V and 5 bases at J, leaving 8 bases unmatched. Germline V gene data show CDR1 as MNHNY and CDR2 as SVGAGI (reference sequence).

The chain recombines TRBV6-1 with TRBJ2-7, with no clear D. Germline CDR1 and CDR2: MNHNS and SASEGT. CDR3 size: 12 residues. V lost 8 bases, J lost 0 bases, and 8 bases lay in between. CDR3 in DNA: TGTGCCAGCGGTCGGCTCTCCTACGAGCAGTACTTC. Its translation is CASGRLSYEQYF.

The chain couples TRBV5-4 to TRBJ2-4; D is unresolved. V was shortened by 3 bases and J by 1 base, with 14 bases between the two germline ends. The CDR3 loop spans 16 amino acids. Germline CDR1 reads SGHNT; CDR2 reads YYREEE (reference sequence). CDR3 loop: CASSSGEATAKNIQYF. The CDR3 coding sequence is TGTGCCAGCAGCTCCGGAGAGGCCACGGCCAAAAACATTCAGTACTTC.

As concerns this clone: Other nucleotide sequences in the sample specify the same CDR3. The rearrangement joins TRBV6-1 to TRBJ1-4, with unresolved D. V lost 0 bases and J lost 8, with 1 base in between. The CDR3 is 11 residues long. Germline CDR1 reads MNHNS; CDR2 reads SASEGT. The chain's CDR3 is CASSEAEKLFF. In DNA form, the CDR3 reads TGTGCCAGCAGTGAAGCCGAAAAACTGTTTTTT.

The chain employs TRBV30 and TRBJ1-6; no definite D call. Germline lookup yields CDR1 GTSNPN and CDR2 SVGIG (reference sequence). V was pared by 2 bases and J by 5 bases, with 4 bases between. This CDR3 comprises 12 residues. CDR3 amino acids: CAWSINNSPLHF. In DNA form, the CDR3 reads TGTGCCTGGAGTATTAATAATTCACCCCTCCACTTT.

This chain links TRBV11-3 with TRBJ2-2, with 9 bases lining up with TRBD2. Germline V lookup: CDR1 SGHNT, CDR2 YENEEA. The CDR3 covers 16 residues. The trim removed 4 bases at V and 6 bases at J, leaving 9 bases unmatched. The CDR3 loop is CASSSRVAGAAGELFF. CDR3 sequence (DNA): TGTGCCAGCAGCTCCCGGGTAGCGGGAGCGGCCGGGGAGCTGTTTTTT.

V is TRBV5-4 and J is TRBJ1-1, with D unclear. The CDR3 runs 13 residues. From germline, CDR1 is SGHNT and CDR2 YYREEE (reference sequence). The ends were cut back, 0 bases at V and 5 bases at J, with 8 bases in the middle. The CDR3 spells CASSLEGRTEAFF. The CDR3, as DNA: TGTGCCAGCAGCTTGGAGGGCCGGACTGAAGCTTTCTTT.

This clone was recorded once. This CDR3 reads CASTEGGLGAYEQYF. The CDR3 bases are TGTGCCAGCACCGAGGGAGGGTTGGGAGCCTACGAGCAGTACTTC. The V gene is TRBV6-1, the J gene TRBJ2-7; 7 nucleotides line up with TRBD2. The ends lost 7 bases at V and 2 bases at J; junction bases unmatched: 11. CDR1 is MNHNS and CDR2 is SASEGT in the germline V gene. The length of the CDR3 is 15 residues.

Worth noting for this clone: Distinct nucleotide sequences in the sample also encode this CDR3. CDR3 sequence: CAWSGTGNSPLHF. The CDR3 coding sequence is TGTGCCTGGAGTGGGACAGGCAATTCACCCCTCCACTTT. The chain combines TRBV30 with TRBJ1-6; 7 bases are shared with TRBD1. The J segment lost 7 bases and the V segment lost 1 base, leaving 1 base of the junction unmatched. Germline CDR1 and CDR2: GTSNPN and SVGIG (reference sequence). The CDR3 is made up of 13 amino acids. Filled out from reference TRBV30 and TRBJ1-6, the complete variable domain reads SQTIHQWPATLVQPVGSPLSLECTVEGTSNPNLYWYRQAAGRGLQLLFYSVGIGQISSEVPQNLSASRPQDRQFILSSKKLLLSDSGFYLCAWSGTGNSPLHFGNGTRLTVT.

The V gene is TRBV6-5, the J gene TRBJ2-5; a weak D match, TRBD2 (5 bases). Germline loops: CDR1 MNHEY, CDR2 SVGAGI. V was shortened by 7 bases and J by 1 base, with 10 bases between the two germline ends. The CDR3 contains 13 residues. Here the CDR3 reads CASTRGFQETQYF. Here the CDR3 DNA reads TGTGCCAGCACTAGAGGGTTCCAAGAGACCCAGTACTTC.

The V gene is TRBV27, the J gene TRBJ1-2, with 7 bases matching TRBD1. CDR3 size: 14 residues. The V gene end was trimmed by 1 base and the J gene end by 6 bases; junction bases not matched to a gene: 5. Germline loops: CDR1 MNHEY, CDR2 SMNVEV (reference sequence). The CDR3 DNA is TGTGCCAGCAGTTTATTCGGCCAGGGGGATGGCTACACCTTC. Translating gives CASSLFGQGDGYTF.

About this clone: Other DNA sequences of this sample code for an identical CDR3. This chain connects TRBV6-5 to TRBJ2-7; D remains ambiguous. Trimming took off 2 bases at V and 1 base at J, with 9 bases between the two ends. The germline V gene encodes CDR1 MNHEY and CDR2 SVGAGI. The CDR3 is 14 amino acids. CDR3 in amino acids: CASSYRGRSYEQYF. The DNA for the CDR3 is TGTGCCAGCAGTTACAGAGGCAGGTCCTACGAGCAGTACTTC.

As to this clone: Other DNA sequences from this sample encode an identical CDR3 as well. V usage is TRBV5-4 and J usage is TRBJ1-1; possible D gene TRBD1, 5 bases. Germline CDR1 is SGHNT and CDR2 is YYREEE (reference sequence). The CDR3 loop spans 15 amino acids. The V end was cut by 1 base, the J end by 5 bases, with 15 bases between. The CDR3 bases are TGTGCCAGCAGCTTGCCGGGAGGGGAAGGGACTGAAGCTTTCTTT. Amino acids: CASSLPGGEGTEAFF.

The rearrangement uses TRBV30 and TRBJ2-5; no firm D call. This CDR3 region has 11 residues. Germline CDR1 and CDR2: GTSNPN and SVGIG (reference sequence). V lost 7 bases to trimming and J lost 1 base, with 7 bases between them. CDR3 loop: CASSAQETQYF. The CDR3 DNA follows: TGTGCCTCCTCGGCCCAAGAGACCCAGTACTTC.

Turning to this clone: The junction departs from the called germline gene at one end, perhaps through a read error. CDR3 DNA sequence: TGTGCTAGCAGCCCCGACCAGGGGAGGGTCCCAAATGAGCAGTTCTTC. Its protein product is CASSPDQGRVPNEQFF. This sequence joins TRBV7-7 and TRBJ2-1, with D perhaps matching TRBD2 (7 bases). This CDR3 spans 16 amino acids. Germline CDR1 reads SSHAT; CDR2 reads FNYEAQ (reference sequence).

V gene TRBV28 combines with J gene TRBJ1-2; a possible D gene is TRBD1 (6 bases). With 5 bases removed from V and 6 bases from J, the gap between germline ends came to 13 bases. CDR3 size: 13 residues. Germline V gives CDR1 MDHEN, CDR2 SYDVKM. In DNA form, the CDR3 reads TGTGCCAGCAGTCCACCGACAGGCGATGGCTACACCTTC. This translates into CASSPPTGDGYTF.

V usage is TRBV5-6 and J usage is TRBJ2-3; 7 nucleotides agree with TRBD1. The CDR3 consists of 14 residues. The junction had 1 base not matched to a gene; V was cut back by 2 bases and J by 1 base. Germline V lookup: CDR1 SGHDT, CDR2 YYEEEE. The CDR3 DNA reads TGTGCCAGCAGCTTCCAGGGGGGCACAGATACGCAGTATTTT. It encodes CASSFQGGTDTQYF.

A note on this clone: In this CDR3 the conserved last residue, phenylalanine or tryptophan, is missing, so a read error is likely. V usage is TRBV5-1 and J usage is TRBJ1-6; 9 positions match TRBD1. V dropped 2 bases and J dropped 9; count of bases not matched to a gene: 6. CDR1 and CDR2 (germline): SGHRS, YFSETQ. CDR3 size: 15 residues. The CDR3 here is CASSLQGASSSPLHL. The CDR3 DNA is TGCGCCAGCAGCTTACAGGGGGCGTCAAGTTCACCCCTCCACCTT.

On this clone itself: This sample includes further DNA sequences coding for the same CDR3. The CDR3 coding sequence is TGTGCCAGCAGTTACGGCGTCCAAGAGACCCAGTACTTC. As protein: CASSYGVQETQYF. This rearrangement joins TRBV6-5 to TRBJ2-5; D is ambiguous. V lost 2 bases, J lost 1 base, and 5 bases lay in between. There are 13 residues in the CDR3. Germline V lookup: CDR1 MNHEY, CDR2 SVGAGI.

The chain is built from TRBV5-1 and TRBJ2-7; 8 bases fit TRBD2. The CDR3 covers 14 residues. Germline assignment: CDR1 SGHRS and CDR2 YFSETQ. With V trimmed by 4 bases and J by 2 bases, 5 bases remained unmatched. CDR3 protein: CASSHSGAPYEQYF. CDR3 sequence (DNA): TGCGCCAGCAGCCATAGCGGGGCCCCCTACGAGCAGTACTTC.

The chain combines TRBV4-3 with TRBJ2-7; D uncertain. The CDR3 has 15 amino acids. From germline, CDR1 is LGHNA and CDR2 YSLEER. V lost 0 bases and J lost 3, with 12 bases in between. As DNA, the CDR3 is TGCGCCAGCAGCCAAGATCTTGGCGCTTACTACGAGCAGTACTTC. Residues: CASSQDLGAYYEQYF.

The gene calls are TRBV9 and TRBJ2-1; 11 bases match TRBD2. The ends lost 6 bases at V and 4 bases at J; junction bases unmatched: 9. CDR1 and CDR2 from the germline V gene are SGDLS and YYNGEE. The CDR3 has 16 amino acids. CDR3 nucleotide sequence: TGTGCCAGCACCCCCTTAGCGGGGGGGAATTACAATGAGCAGTTCTTC. Its protein product is CASTPLAGGNYNEQFF.

The chain uses TRBV2 and TRBJ1-1, with a weak D call TRBD1 (6 bases). Germline V lookup: CDR1 SNHLY, CDR2 FYNNEI. The CDR3 length is 15 residues. V was pared by 6 bases and J by 5 bases, with 19 bases between. The CDR3 nucleotides read TGTGCCAGCAGGGAAAACAGGGTCGGTTTGACTGAAGCTTTCTTT. Translation: CASRENRVGLTEAFF.